A single sample is the source of the 17 T cell receptor beta chains below, sequenced in a study of T cells in tumors after PD-1 blockade. Only in-frame clones appear in the TCRdb table, and some are missing; sequencing was by immunoSEQ multiplex PCR. The sample holds 15,000 to 25,000 clones; roughly 80% are singletons and the top ten take approximately 25%. The sequenced sample was PBMCs, obtained after anti-PD-1 therapy. These receptors were taken from a human donor with advanced basal cell or squamous cell carcinoma (not recorded which).

The V gene is TRBV6-6, the J gene TRBJ2-1, with 7 bases aligning to TRBD2. The CDR3 runs to 14 residues. After removal of 6 bases from V and 5 bases from J, the junction contained 7 bases not matched to a gene. Germline V gives CDR1 MNHNY, CDR2 SVGAGI (reference sequence). CDR3 nucleotide sequence: TGTGCCAGCAGCTCTCGCGGGAGCGACAATGAGCAGTTCTTC. It yields the protein CASSSRGSDNEQFF.

This chain connects TRBV2 to TRBJ1-5, with D possibly TRBD1 on 5 matching bases. V lost 5 bases to trimming and J lost 6 bases, with 11 bases between them. This CDR3 is built from 13 residues. In germline, CDR1 is SNHLY, CDR2 FYNNEI. CDR3 nucleotide sequence: TGTGCCAGCAGTTCGAGGGACTTTCAGCCCCAGCATTTT. Translating gives CASSSRDFQPQHF.

V and J are TRBV9 and TRBJ2-1; TRBD1 matches at 11 bases. Per germline, CDR1 SGDLS and CDR2 YYNGEE. Trimming removed 3 bases from V and 6 bases from J; junction bases left unmatched: 2. The length of the CDR3 is 14 residues. The CDR3 is CASSAGTGGNEQFF. Written as DNA, the CDR3 is TGTGCCAGCAGCGCGGGGACAGGGGGCAATGAGCAGTTCTTC.

The J gene is TRBJ1-1, the V gene TRBV19; 8 positions match TRBD1. With 4 bases clipped from V and 0 bases from J, the junction kept 1 base outside the gene matches. Germline-derived CDR1 and CDR2 are LNHDA and SQIVND (reference sequence). The CDR3 extends over 14 amino acids. Here the CDR3 DNA reads TGTGCCAGTAGTAAGGACAGGGTGAACACTGAAGCTTTCTTT. This sequence encodes CASSKDRVNTEAFF. The variable domain in full, completed from reference TRBV19 and TRBJ1-1, reads DGGITQSPKYLFRKEGQNVTLSCEQNLNHDAMYWYRQDPGQGLRLIYYSQIVNDFQKGDIAEGYSVSREKKESFPLTVTSAQKNPTAFYLCASSKDRVNTEAFFGQGTRLTVV.

This chain uses TRBV19 with TRBJ2-3, with D possibly being TRBD1 or TRBD2 (5 bases each). The CDR3 covers 15 residues. The V end was cut by 3 bases, the J end by 2 bases, with 12 bases between. Germline CDR1 reads LNHDA; CDR2 reads SQIVND (reference sequence). The CDR3 sequence is CASSIGTAHTDTQYF. The CDR3 bases are TGTGCCAGTAGTATCGGGACCGCTCACACAGATACGCAGTATTTT.

V usage is TRBV5-1 and J usage is TRBJ1-1; the match to TRBD1 covers 7 bases. The CDR3 consists of 15 residues. CDR1 is SGHRS and CDR2 is YFSETQ in the germline V gene. V dropped 1 base and J dropped 1; count of bases not matched to a gene: 4. For the CDR3, the DNA is TGCGCCAGCAGCTTGCGACAGGGAAAGAACACTGAAGCTTTCTTT. This gives the protein CASSLRQGKNTEAFF. Looking up the rest from reference TRBV5-1 and TRBJ1-1 gives the full variable domain: KAGVTQTPRYLIKTRGQQVTLSCSPISGHRSVSWYQQTPGQGLQFLFEYFSETQRNKGNFPGRFSGRQFSNSRSEMNVSTLELGDSALYLCASSLRQGKNTEAFFGQGTRLTVV.

About this clone: Compared with germline, one end of the junction differs, possibly owing to a read error. This chain connects TRBV13 to TRBJ2-5; 13 positions agree with TRBD2. CDR3 length: 16 residues. Looked up from germline, CDR1 is PRHDT and CDR2 is FYEKMQ (reference sequence). CDR3 sequence reads: CVSSLRRTSGSETQYF. The CDR3 bases are TGTGTCAGCAGCTTACGAAGGACTAGCGGGAGTGAGACCCAGTACTTC.

The V and J genes are TRBV12-3 or TRBV12-4 and TRBJ2-1; D might be TRBD1 (6 bases). This CDR3 comprises 12 residues. V was trimmed by 5 bases and J by 9 bases, leaving 11 bases between them. The CDR3 DNA follows: TGTGCCAGCAGTCAGCAGGGGATTGAGCAGTTCTTC. This codes for CASSQQGIEQFF.

The chain uses TRBV11-1 and TRBJ1-1; a weak D match, TRBD1 (6 bases). Trimming shortened V by 0 bases and J by 5 bases, and 10 bases separated the two germline ends. This CDR3 spans 14 amino acids. The V gene's germline CDR1 is SGHAT and CDR2 FQDESV (reference sequence). The CDR3 coding sequence is TGTGCCAGCAGCTTAGCACCAGGGGAAACTGAAGCTTTCTTT. It specifies CASSLAPGETEAFF. Based on the CDR3 plus reference TRBV11-1 and TRBJ1-1, the full variable domain is EAEVAQSPRYKITEKSQAVAFWCDPISGHATLYWYRQILGQGPELLVQFQDESVVDDSQLPKDRFSAERLKGVDSTLKIQPAELGDSAMYLCASSLAPGETEAFFGQGTRLTVV.

This clone was counted between two and nine times. The genes are TRBV5-1 and TRBJ1-5; D gene ambiguous. The V gene lost 2 bases and the J gene lost 2 bases, with 11 bases spanning the gap. Germline CDR1 and CDR2: SGHRS and YFSETQ. The CDR3 spans 15 residues. CDR3 DNA: TGCGCCAGCAGCTTATCCCCCGATCGCAATCAGCCCCAGCATTTT. Translated: CASSLSPDRNQPQHF.

The genes are TRBV9 and TRBJ2-3; D is ambiguous. V shed 0 bases and J shed 6 bases, with 8 bases lying between them. CDR3 length: 13 amino acids. Per the germline V gene, CDR1 is SGDLS and CDR2 is YYNGEE. The CDR3 DNA is TGTGCCAGCAGCGTAGGTCCGGCGGATACGCAGTATTTT. Encoded protein: CASSVGPADTQYF.

This clone was counted a few times. CDR3 sequence reads: CASSQDGGGGWGEQYF. The CDR3 region has the DNA TGCGCCAGCAGCCAAGATGGTGGCGGGGGTTGGGGCGAGCAGTACTTC. The chain carries TRBV4-1 and TRBJ2-7; 7 bases line up with TRBD2. The germline V gene encodes CDR1 MGHRA and CDR2 YSYEKL. The CDR3 totals 16 residues. The V and J ends lost 0 bases and 6 bases, in that order; junction bases with no gene match: 11.

The chain combines TRBV5-1 with TRBJ1-1; no definite D call. Trimming removed 0 bases from V and 4 bases from J, with 10 bases in between. In germline, CDR1 is SGHRS, CDR2 YFSETQ. The length of the CDR3 is 14 residues. CDR3 amino acids: CASSLDGMGTEAFF. The CDR3 bases are TGCGCCAGCAGCTTGGACGGGATGGGCACTGAAGCTTTCTTT.

The chain has TRBV3-1 (or the pseudogene TRBV3-2) and TRBJ1-5; D not certain. The CDR3 loop spans 12 amino acids. Trimming took off 4 bases at V and 4 bases at J, with 5 bases between the two ends. From germline, CDR1 is LGHDT and CDR2 YNNKEL (reference sequence). The CDR3 loop is CASSLTNQPQHF. CDR3 nucleotides: TGTGCCAGCAGCCTAACGAATCAGCCCCAGCATTTT.

The chain links TRBV6-1 to TRBJ2-1, with 7 bases aligning to TRBD2. Germline-derived CDR1 and CDR2 are MNHNS and SASEGT. The junction had 4 bases not matched to a gene; V was cut back by 3 bases and J by 8 bases. This CDR3 contains 13 residues. DNA for the CDR3: TGTGCCAGCAGTGATACTAGCGTCGATGAGCAGTTCTTC. It specifies CASSDTSVDEQFF.

This chain connects TRBV3-1 (or the pseudogene TRBV3-2) to TRBJ1-2; D gene ambiguous. The V gene lost 5 bases and the J gene lost 0 bases, with 7 bases spanning the gap. This CDR3 is 13 amino acids long. Germline loops: CDR1 LGHDT, CDR2 YNNKEL (reference sequence). The CDR3 nucleotides are TGTGCCAGCAGCGACGGCCCTAACTATGGCTACACCTTC. The encoded protein is CASSDGPNYGYTF.

The rearrangement uses TRBV20-1 and TRBJ1-2; D is perhaps TRBD1 (6 bases). Germline CDR1 DFQATT, CDR2 SNEGSKA (reference sequence). V lost 2 bases and J 8 bases, leaving 9 bases between the germline ends. The CDR3 runs to 11 residues. DNA of the CDR3: TGCAGTGCTAGACTTGGACAGGGCTACACCTTC. Translating gives CSARLGQGYTF.